The entry below gives a single TCR beta chain sequence along with its context. The sample originates from a study of blood T cell repertoires in COVID-19. Study background: The analysed material was cDNA or gDNA that came from T cells, B-cell-depleted T cells, or PBMCs.

CDR3 size: 15 residues. From germline, CDR1 is MDHEN and CDR2 SYDVKM. Trimming took off 6 bases at V and 1 base at J, with 13 bases between the two ends. The data were produced by immunoSEQ multiplex PCR, yet TCRdb's version contains in-frame clones alone and is incomplete. The data contain fewer than 150,000 clones, approximately 77% of them singletons. V usage is TRBV28 and J usage is TRBJ1-5, with D perhaps TRBD1 (5 bases). This TCR was sampled from a man at least 80 years old with acute or convalescent COVID-19. Source material: peripheral blood. The CDR3 DNA reads as TGTGCCAGCAGGCGATTCGGGGGAAGCAATCAGCCCCAGCATTTT. Its protein is CASRRFGGSNQPQHF.